Included here is one TCR beta chain sequence, with context. From the 5' RACE reads, TCRdb lists one entry per CDR3 protein and no DNA. This table lists roughly 170,000 distinct CDR3 sequences. This specimen comes from a study of T cells expressing NK-cell markers. Overall study context: Source material for TCR beta repertoires consisted of sorted CD3+CD56+NKG2C+, CD3+CD56+NKG2C- and CD3+CD56-NKG2C+ T cells. Eight donors were sequenced, seven testing HCMV-seropositive and one testing seronegative.

The CDR3 length is 16 residues. In germline, CDR1 is MGHRA, CDR2 YSYEKL. Sequencing was performed on blood T cells: a sorted CD56 or NKG2C T cell subset, CD4+ or CD8+ T cells, or bulk PBMC T cells (not recorded which). The V call is TRBV4-1, the J call TRBJ1-4; there is no DNA to check the TCRdb D call of TRBD1. This TCR came from a woman between 18 and 75 years old in good health. The CDR3 loop reads CASSQRRGGKDEKLFF.